The 13 T cell receptor beta chains reported below all come from one sample, sequenced in a study of somatic mutations in cytotoxic T cells in rheumatoid arthritis. Profiling relied on immunoSEQ multiplex PCR, and the TCRdb table lists in-frame clones only, not all of them. The sample has several thousand clones; approximately 55% are singletons. Sequenced sample: CD8+ T cells sorted from blood. All receptors come from a woman aged 35 to 49 in good health.

The rearrangement links TRBV19 to TRBJ2-5, with TRBD2 matching 12 bases. Trimming cost V 4 bases and J 4 bases; bases outside gene matches: 4. Germline V gene sequence: CDR1 LNHDA, CDR2 SQIVND (reference sequence). The CDR3 extends over 15 amino acids. The CDR3 region is CASSRLAGDVETQYF. The CDR3 DNA reads TGTGCCAGTAGTAGACTAGCGGGAGATGTAGAGACCCAGTACTTC.

The chain is built from TRBV10-1 and TRBJ1-2; D is unresolved. The CDR3 is 14 residues long. The V gene lost 5 bases and the J gene lost 2 bases, with 12 bases spanning the gap. Germline-derived CDR1 and CDR2 are WNHNN and SYGVQD (reference sequence). CDR3 in DNA: TGCGCCAGCAGTCAAGACGCCAACAACTATGGCTACACCTTC. Encoded protein: CASSQDANNYGYTF.

The chain is built from TRBV5-4 and TRBJ2-7, with 12 bases matching TRBD1. Germline CDR1 and CDR2: SGHNT and YYREEE (reference sequence). This CDR3 contains 19 residues. The V gene end was trimmed by 6 bases and the J gene end by 3 bases; junction bases not matched to a gene: 19. The CDR3 spells CASTLLKGTGGGTDYEQYF. CDR3 in DNA: TGTGCCAGCACCCTACTCAAGGGGACAGGGGGCGGAACTGACTACGAGCAGTACTTC.

This chain uses TRBV10-1 with TRBJ2-5, with a tentative D call TRBD1 (6 bases). This CDR3 comprises 14 residues. Germline CDR1 WNHNN, CDR2 SYGVQD (reference sequence). The V and J ends lost 8 bases and 4 bases respectively, with 17 bases between them. The CDR3 DNA follows: TGCGCCAGCGCTGGGACAAGCTCGCGAGAGACCCAGTACTTC. This translates into CASAGTSSRETQYF.

The DNA for the CDR3 is TGCGCCAGCAGCTTGGCAGGGAATCAGCCCCAGCATTTT. Translating it yields CASSLAGNQPQHF. The chain joins TRBV5-1 to TRBJ1-5; a possible D gene is TRBD1 (5 bases). V was pared by 0 bases and J by 4 bases, with 5 bases between. CDR1 SGHRS and CDR2 YFSETQ come from the germline V gene. The CDR3 runs 13 residues.

This clone was detected only a few times. The V call is TRBV5-1, the J call TRBJ2-7; perhaps TRBD1 as D (6 bases). CDR1 and CDR2 from the germline V gene are SGHRS and YFSETQ. V was shortened by 0 bases and J by 0 bases, with 13 bases between the two germline ends. This CDR3 is built from 16 residues. This chain's CDR3 is CASSLEGGGHSYEQYF. DNA for the CDR3: TGCGCCAGCAGCTTGGAAGGGGGTGGACACTCCTACGAGCAGTACTTC.

This sequence joins TRBV4-2 and TRBJ2-3; D perhaps matches TRBD2 (5 bases). Germline values: CDR1 LGHNA, CDR2 YNFKEQ. This CDR3 spans 15 amino acids. Trimming removed 0 bases from V and 8 bases from J, with 15 bases in between. The CDR3 reads CASSQEVGAPVTQYF. The CDR3 nucleotides are TGTGCCAGCAGCCAAGAAGTGGGAGCTCCCGTTACGCAGTATTTT.

The gene calls are TRBV7-8 and TRBJ2-1; 11 positions match TRBD2. The length of the CDR3 is 18 residues. The germline gives CDR1 SGHVS, CDR2 FQNEAQ. V was clipped by 0 bases and J by 2 bases; unmatched bases: 6. The CDR3 DNA is TGTGCCAGCAGCTTAGCGACGGGACTAGCGGACCCCTACAATGAGCAGTTCTTC. Residues: CASSLATGLADPYNEQFF.

V and J are TRBV4-2 and TRBJ2-3, with a tentative D call TRBD1 (6 bases). Trimming removed 1 base from V and 3 bases from J, with 11 bases in between. CDR1 is LGHNA, CDR2 YNFKEQ, per germline. This CDR3 is built from 15 residues. The CDR3, as DNA: TGTGCCAGCAGCCAAGGGGGGACAAGTACAGATACGCAGTATTTT. It translates to CASSQGGTSTDTQYF.

This clone has more than one count but fewer than ten. This chain uses TRBV6-1 with TRBJ1-2; unclear D gene. This CDR3 is built from 13 residues. Trimming took 7 bases from V and 2 from J, leaving 11 bases between them. Germline V CDR1 and CDR2: MNHNS, SASEGT. The CDR3 nucleotides read TGTGCCAGCACCCTGGACCTGAACTATGGCTACACCTTC. It encodes CASTLDLNYGYTF.

The V call is TRBV19, the J call TRBJ2-1; tentative D call: TRBD1 (5 bases). Germline V gives CDR1 LNHDA, CDR2 SQIVND (reference sequence). V lost 6 bases to trimming and J lost 5 bases, with 14 bases between them. The CDR3 runs to 14 residues. The CDR3 DNA reads as TGTGCCAGTAGAGAATCAGGGTCCCACAATGAGCAGTTCTTC. Protein sequence: CASRESGSHNEQFF.

CDR3 amino acids: CASSVDISGGLRETQYF. Here the CDR3 DNA reads TGTGCCAGCAGCGTAGATATTAGCGGGGGACTTAGGGAGACCCAGTACTTC. The rearrangement uses TRBV9 and TRBJ2-5, with 9 bases matching TRBD2. CDR3 length: 17 residues. Germline CDR1 reads SGDLS; CDR2 reads YYNGEE. With 0 bases clipped from V and 5 bases from J, the junction kept 11 bases outside the gene matches.

The CDR3 spells CASSLGGGTEAFF. In nucleotides, the CDR3 is TGTGCCAGCAGCTTAGGAGGAGGCACTGAAGCTTTCTTT. This rearrangement joins TRBV7-9 to TRBJ1-1; D unclear. Germline V lookup: CDR1 SEHNR, CDR2 FQNEAQ (reference sequence). This CDR3 is 13 amino acids long. V dropped 1 base and J dropped 4 bases, with 7 bases sitting between them.